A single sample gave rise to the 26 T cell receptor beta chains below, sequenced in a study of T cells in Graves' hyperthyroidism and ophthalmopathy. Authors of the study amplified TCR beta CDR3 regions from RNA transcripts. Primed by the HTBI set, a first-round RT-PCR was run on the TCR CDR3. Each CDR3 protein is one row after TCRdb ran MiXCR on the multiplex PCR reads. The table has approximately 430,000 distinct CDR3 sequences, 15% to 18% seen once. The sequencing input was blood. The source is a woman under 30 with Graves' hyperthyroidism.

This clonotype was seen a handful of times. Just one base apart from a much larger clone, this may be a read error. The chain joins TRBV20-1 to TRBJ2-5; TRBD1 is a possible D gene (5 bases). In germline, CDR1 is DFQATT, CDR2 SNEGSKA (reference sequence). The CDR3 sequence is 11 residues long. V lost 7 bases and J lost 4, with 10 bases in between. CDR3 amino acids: CSVNTGETQYF. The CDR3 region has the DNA TGCAGTGTCAACACAGGAGAGACCCAGTACTTC.

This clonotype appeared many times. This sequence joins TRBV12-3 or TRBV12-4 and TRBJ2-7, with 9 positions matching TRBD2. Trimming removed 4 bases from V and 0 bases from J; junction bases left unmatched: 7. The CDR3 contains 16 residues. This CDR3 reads CASSSETSGLSYEQYF. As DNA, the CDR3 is TGTGCCAGCAGTTCTGAGACTAGCGGACTCTCCTACGAGCAGTACTTC.

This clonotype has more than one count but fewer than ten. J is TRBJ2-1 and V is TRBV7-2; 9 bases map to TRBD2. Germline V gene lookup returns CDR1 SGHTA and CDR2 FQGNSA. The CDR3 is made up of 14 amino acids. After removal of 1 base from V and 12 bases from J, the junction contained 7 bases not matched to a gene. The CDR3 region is CASSLEASGKVQFF. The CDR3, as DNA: TGTGCCAGCAGCTTAGAGGCTAGCGGGAAGGTGCAGTTCTTC.

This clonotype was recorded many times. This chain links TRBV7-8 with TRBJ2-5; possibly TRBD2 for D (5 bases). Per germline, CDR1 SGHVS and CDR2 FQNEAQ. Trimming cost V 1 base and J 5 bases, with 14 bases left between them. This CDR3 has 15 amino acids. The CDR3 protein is CASSLEGGAAETQYF. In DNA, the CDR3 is TGTGCCAGCAGCTTAGAGGGCGGAGCGGCGGAGACCCAGTACTTC.

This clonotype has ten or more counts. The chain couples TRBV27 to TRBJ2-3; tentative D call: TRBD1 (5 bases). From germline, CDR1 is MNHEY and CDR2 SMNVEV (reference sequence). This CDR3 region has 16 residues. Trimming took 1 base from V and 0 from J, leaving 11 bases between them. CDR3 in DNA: TGTGCCAGCAGTTTATGGGGCCACACTAGCACAGATACGCAGTATTTT. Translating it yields CASSLWGHTSTDTQYF.

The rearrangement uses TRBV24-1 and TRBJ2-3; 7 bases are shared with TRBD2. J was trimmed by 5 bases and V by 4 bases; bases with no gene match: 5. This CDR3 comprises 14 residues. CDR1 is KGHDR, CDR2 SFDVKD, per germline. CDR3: CATSDPGGRDTQYF. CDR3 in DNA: TGTGCCACCAGTGACCCCGGGGGGAGAGATACGCAGTATTTT.

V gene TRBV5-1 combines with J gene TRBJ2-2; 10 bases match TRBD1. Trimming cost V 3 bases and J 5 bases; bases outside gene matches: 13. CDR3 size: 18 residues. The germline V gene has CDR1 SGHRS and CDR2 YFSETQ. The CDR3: CASSSKTGGGWYTGELFF. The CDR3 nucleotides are TGCGCCAGCAGCTCAAAGACAGGGGGCGGTTGGTATACCGGGGAGCTGTTTTTT.

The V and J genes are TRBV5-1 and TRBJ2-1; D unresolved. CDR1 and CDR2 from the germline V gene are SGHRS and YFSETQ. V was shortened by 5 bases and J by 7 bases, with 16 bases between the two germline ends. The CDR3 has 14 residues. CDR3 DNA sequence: TGCGCCAGCAGTTTCGACCTAGACCGGAATGAGCAGTTCTTC. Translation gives CASSFDLDRNEQFF.

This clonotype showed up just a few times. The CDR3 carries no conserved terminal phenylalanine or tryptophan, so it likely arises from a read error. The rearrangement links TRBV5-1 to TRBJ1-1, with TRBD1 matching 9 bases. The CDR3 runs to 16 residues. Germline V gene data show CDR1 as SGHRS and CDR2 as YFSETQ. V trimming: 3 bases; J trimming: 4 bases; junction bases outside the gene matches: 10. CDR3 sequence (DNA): TGCGCCAGCAGCTCAGTACAGGGGGCGGGTGTCACTGAAGCTTTCCTT. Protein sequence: CASSSVQGAGVTEAFL.

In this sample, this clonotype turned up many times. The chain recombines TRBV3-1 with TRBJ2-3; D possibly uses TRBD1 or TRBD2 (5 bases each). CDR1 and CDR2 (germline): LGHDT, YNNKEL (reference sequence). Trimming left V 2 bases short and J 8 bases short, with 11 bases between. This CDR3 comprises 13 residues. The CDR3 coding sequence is TGTGCCAGCAGCCAACAGGCTGGGGGTACGCAGTATTTT. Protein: CASSQQAGGTQYF.

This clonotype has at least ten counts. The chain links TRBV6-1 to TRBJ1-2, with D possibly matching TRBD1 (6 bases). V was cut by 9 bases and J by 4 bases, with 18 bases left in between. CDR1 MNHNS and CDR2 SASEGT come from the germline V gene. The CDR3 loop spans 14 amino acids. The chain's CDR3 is CASAYRDEIYGYTF. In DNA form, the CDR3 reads TGTGCCAGTGCTTACAGGGACGAGATCTATGGCTACACCTTC.

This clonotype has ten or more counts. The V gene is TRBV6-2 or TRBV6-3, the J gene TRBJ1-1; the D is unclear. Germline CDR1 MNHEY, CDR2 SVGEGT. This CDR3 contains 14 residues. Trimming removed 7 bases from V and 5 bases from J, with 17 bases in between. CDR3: CASTLGRIRTEAFF. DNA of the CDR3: TGTGCCAGCACCCTCGGCCGCATCAGGACTGAAGCTTTCTTT.

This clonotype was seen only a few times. The CDR3 DNA reads as TGCGCCAGCAGCTCTCAGCCCAGCACAGATACGCAGTATTTT. Translation gives CASSSQPSTDTQYF. This chain uses TRBV5-1 with TRBJ2-3; D not resolved. Germline CDR1 SGHRS, CDR2 YFSETQ. The CDR3 has 14 residues. Trimming removed 3 bases from V and 0 bases from J, with 8 bases in between.

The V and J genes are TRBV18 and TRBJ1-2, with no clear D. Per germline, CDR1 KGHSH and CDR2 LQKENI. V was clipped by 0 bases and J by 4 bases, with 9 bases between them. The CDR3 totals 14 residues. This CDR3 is CASSPPTAVYGYTF. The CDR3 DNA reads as TGTGCCAGCTCACCACCGACGGCTGTCTATGGCTACACCTTC.

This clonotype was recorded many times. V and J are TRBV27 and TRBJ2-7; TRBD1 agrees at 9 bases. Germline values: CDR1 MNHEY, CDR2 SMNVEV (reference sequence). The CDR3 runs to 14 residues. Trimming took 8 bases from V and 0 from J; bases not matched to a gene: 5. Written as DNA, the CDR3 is TGTGCCAGCGCGAGACAGGGGGACTCCTACGAGCAGTACTTC. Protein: CASARQGDSYEQYF.

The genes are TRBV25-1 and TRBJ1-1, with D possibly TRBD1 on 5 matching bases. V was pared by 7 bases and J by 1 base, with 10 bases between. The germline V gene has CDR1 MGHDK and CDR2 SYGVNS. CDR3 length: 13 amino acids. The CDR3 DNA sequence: TGTGCCAGCACATTCAGGGAGAACACTGAAGCTTTCTTT. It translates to CASTFRENTEAFF.

The CDR3: CSAPGPLRTQYF. The CDR3 nucleotides are TGCAGTGCTCCCGGACCCCTAAGGACCCAGTACTTC. The rearrangement joins TRBV20-1 to TRBJ2-5; D is unresolved. V was shortened by 5 bases and J by 7 bases, with 14 bases between the two germline ends. The CDR3 consists of 12 residues. CDR1 DFQATT and CDR2 SNEGSKA come from the germline V gene (reference sequence).

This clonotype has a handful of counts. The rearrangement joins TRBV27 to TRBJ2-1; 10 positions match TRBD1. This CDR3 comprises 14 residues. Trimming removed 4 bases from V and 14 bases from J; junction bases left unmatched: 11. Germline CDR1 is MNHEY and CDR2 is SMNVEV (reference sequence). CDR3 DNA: TGTGCCAGCAGTTCGGACAGGGGGGCGCCTAAGAAGTTCTTC. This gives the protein CASSSDRGAPKKFF.

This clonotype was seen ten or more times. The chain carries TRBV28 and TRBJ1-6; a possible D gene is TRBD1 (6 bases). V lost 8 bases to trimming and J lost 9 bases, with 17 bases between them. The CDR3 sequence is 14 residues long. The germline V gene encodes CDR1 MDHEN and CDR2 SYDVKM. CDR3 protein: CASRQGMWGSPLHF. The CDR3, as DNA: TGTGCCAGCCGCCAGGGGATGTGGGGTTCACCCCTCCACTTT.

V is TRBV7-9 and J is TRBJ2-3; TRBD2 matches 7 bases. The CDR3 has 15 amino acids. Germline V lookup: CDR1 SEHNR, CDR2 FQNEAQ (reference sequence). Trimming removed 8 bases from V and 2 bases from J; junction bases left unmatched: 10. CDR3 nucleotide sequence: TGTGCCAGCGAGACCGGGAGGAGAATCACAGATACGCAGTATTTT. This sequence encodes CASETGRRITDTQYF. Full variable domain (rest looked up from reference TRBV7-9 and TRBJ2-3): DTGVSQNPRHKITKRGQNVTFRCDPISEHNRLYWYRQTLGQGPEFLTYFQNEAQLEKSRLLSDRFSAERPKGSFSTLEIQRTEQGDSAMYLCASETGRRITDTQYFGPGTRLTVL.

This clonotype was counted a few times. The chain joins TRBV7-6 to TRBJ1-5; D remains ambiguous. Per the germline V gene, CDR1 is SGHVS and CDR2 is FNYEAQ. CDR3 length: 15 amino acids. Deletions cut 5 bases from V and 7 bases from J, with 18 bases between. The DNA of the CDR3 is TGTGCCAGCAGCAAAGATGGGCACTCGGGACAGCCCCAGCATTTT. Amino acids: CASSKDGHSGQPQHF.

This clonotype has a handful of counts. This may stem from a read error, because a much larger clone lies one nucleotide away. CDR3 nucleotides: TGTGCCAGCACCTCGACAGGGGACAAAGATACGCAGTATTTT. This codes for CASTSTGDKDTQYF. V usage is TRBV6-2 or TRBV6-3 and J usage is TRBJ2-3, with 8 positions matching TRBD1. Germline V gives CDR1 MNHEY, CDR2 SVGEGT. This CDR3 region has 14 residues. The ends lost 7 bases at V and 5 bases at J; junction bases unmatched: 8.

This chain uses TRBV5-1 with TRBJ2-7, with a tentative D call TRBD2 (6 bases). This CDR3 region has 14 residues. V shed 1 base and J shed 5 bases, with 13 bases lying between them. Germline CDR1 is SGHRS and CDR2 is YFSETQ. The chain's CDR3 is CASSLSTRDHEQYF. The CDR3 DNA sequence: TGCGCCAGCAGCTTGTCGACTAGGGACCACGAGCAGTACTTC.

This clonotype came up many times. The CDR3 DNA is TGTGCCAGCAGTGAAGGGGGACTAACGGCCCTTAATGAGCAGTTCTTC. Its translation: CASSEGGLTALNEQFF. V and J are TRBV6-1 and TRBJ2-1; 7 bases match TRBD2. CDR3 length: 16 amino acids. J was trimmed by 7 bases and V by 1 base; bases with no gene match: 10. CDR1 is MNHNS and CDR2 is SASEGT in the germline V gene.

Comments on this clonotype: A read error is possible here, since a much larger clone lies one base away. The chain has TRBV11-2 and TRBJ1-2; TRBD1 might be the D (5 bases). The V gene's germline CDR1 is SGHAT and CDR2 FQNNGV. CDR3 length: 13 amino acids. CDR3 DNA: TGTGCCAGCAACTTAGGGACCGGGCGGGGCTACACCTTC. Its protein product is CASNLGTGRGYTF.

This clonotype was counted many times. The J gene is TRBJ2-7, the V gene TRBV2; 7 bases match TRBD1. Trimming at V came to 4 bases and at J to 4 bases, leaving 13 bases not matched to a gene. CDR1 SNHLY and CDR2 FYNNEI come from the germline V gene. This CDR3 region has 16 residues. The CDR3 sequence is CASSGDDRVNPYEQYF. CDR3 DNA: TGTGCCAGCAGTGGCGACGACAGGGTAAATCCTTACGAGCAGTACTTC.